This T cell receptor (beta chain) comes out of a study of shared T cell receptors in the human thymus. The length of the CDR3 is 15 residues. Germline V gene data show CDR1 as SGHAT and CDR2 as FQNNGV. Trimming at V came to 6 bases and at J to 1 base, leaving 6 bases not matched to a gene. Only in-frame clones appear in the TCRdb table, and some are missing; sequencing was by immunoSEQ multiplex PCR. The table includes 600,000 to 900,000 clones, approximately 85% detected once. This clone appeared a single time. The sample was also linked to a second study, of human thymus T cells. That work adds: Thymic tissue was derived from resections collected during corrective heart surgery. Related research described thymic repertoires that were highly overlapping among unrelated individuals.

V and J are TRBV11-2 and TRBJ2-1, with 7 bases identical to TRBD2. The receptor was isolated from a girl under three years old with a congenital heart defect. The sample consisted of thymocytes. In DNA, the CDR3 is TGTGCCAGCAGTGGAGGACTAGAATCCTACAATGAGCAGTTCTTC. Protein product: CASSGGLESYNEQFF.